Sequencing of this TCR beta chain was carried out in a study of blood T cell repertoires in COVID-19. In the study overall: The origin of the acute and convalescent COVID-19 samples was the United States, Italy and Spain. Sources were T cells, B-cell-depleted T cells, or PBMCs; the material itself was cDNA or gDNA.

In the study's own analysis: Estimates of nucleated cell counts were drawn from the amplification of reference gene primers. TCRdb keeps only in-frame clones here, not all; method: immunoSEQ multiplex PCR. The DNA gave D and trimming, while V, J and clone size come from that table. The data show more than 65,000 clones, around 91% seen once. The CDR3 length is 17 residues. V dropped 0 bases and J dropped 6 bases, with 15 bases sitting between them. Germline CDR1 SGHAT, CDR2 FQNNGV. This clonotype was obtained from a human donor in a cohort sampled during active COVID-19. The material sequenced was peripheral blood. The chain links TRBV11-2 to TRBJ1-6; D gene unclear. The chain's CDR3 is CASSLDRGGSFNSPLHF. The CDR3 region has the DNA TGTGCCAGCAGCTTAGACCGAGGAGGGTCGTTTAATTCACCCCTCCACTTT.